A single sample gave rise to the 7 T cell receptor beta chains below, sequenced in a study of brain T cells in children with intractable seizures (dated by TCRdb to the early 2020s). This sample's time point label indicates: resected brain tissue, or blood drawn just prior to surgery. The library relied on the immunoSEQ multiplex PCR assay. The table comes from immuneACCESS by way of TCRdb, which keeps in-frame sequences with V and J called. Part of the clones is missing from these tables; in studies checked, under half for an unresolved V gene and the rest for unknown reasons. The sample yields 110,000 or so clones; 90% to 95% were counted once. The ten largest account for about 4% of the sample. Source: peripheral blood, taken at surgery. These receptors came from a boy under two years old with hemimegalencephaly and intractable seizures.

The chain links TRBV30 to TRBJ1-4, with a tentative D call TRBD1 (5 bases). The germline V gene has CDR1 GTSNPN and CDR2 SVGIG (reference sequence). With 1 base removed from V and 10 bases from J, the gap between germline ends came to 19 bases. The length of the CDR3 is 15 residues. The CDR3 DNA follows: TGTGCCTGGAGTGACCCTGGATCCCAGGGCGGAAAACTGTTTTTT. The encoded protein is CAWSDPGSQGGKLFF. The full variable domain, with the rest looked up from reference TRBV30 and TRBJ1-4, is SQTIHQWPATLVQPVGSPLSLECTVEGTSNPNLYWYRQAAGRGLQLLFYSVGIGQISSEVPQNLSASRPQDRQFILSSKKLLLSDSGFYLCAWSDPGSQGGKLFFGSGTQLSVL.

The rearrangement joins TRBV24-1 to TRBJ2-5; D is perhaps TRBD2 (6 bases). This CDR3 spans 13 amino acids. V was clipped by 3 bases and J by 7 bases, with 11 bases between them. Germline CDR1 reads KGHDR; CDR2 reads SFDVKD. CDR3 sequence: CATSDPRGGTQYF. The CDR3 nucleotides are TGTGCCACCAGTGATCCTCGGGGAGGGACCCAGTACTTC.

J is TRBJ2-1 and V is TRBV5-1; 9 bases are shared with TRBD2. This CDR3 is built from 15 residues. Germline-derived CDR1 and CDR2 are SGHRS and YFSETQ. The V segment lost 0 bases and the J segment 4 bases; nucleotides outside the gene matches: 2. CDR3 sequence: CASSLASGKYNEQFF. CDR3 DNA sequence: TGCGCCAGCAGCTTGGCTAGCGGGAAATACAATGAGCAGTTCTTC.

V usage is TRBV19 and J usage is TRBJ2-2; weak D call: TRBD2 (5 bases). V lost 5 bases and J 8 bases, leaving 6 bases between the germline ends. Germline values: CDR1 LNHDA, CDR2 SQIVND (reference sequence). The CDR3 runs 11 residues. CDR3 protein: CASSSGGELFF. The CDR3 coding sequence is TGTGCCAGTAGTTCGGGGGGGGAGCTGTTTTTT.

The rearrangement links TRBV30 to TRBJ1-2, with D uncertain. The ends were cut back, 2 bases at V and 7 bases at J, with 20 bases in the middle. The CDR3 has 15 amino acids. The germline gives CDR1 GTSNPN, CDR2 SVGIG (reference sequence). DNA of the CDR3: TGTGCCTGGAGTCCCCCCGGAGGGTACCGGAGTGGCTACACCTTC. It yields the protein CAWSPPGGYRSGYTF.

The table lists this clone with a count of one. The V gene is TRBV24-1, the J gene TRBJ2-1; 7 nucleotides match TRBD1. The germline V gene encodes CDR1 KGHDR and CDR2 SFDVKD. The CDR3 extends over 16 amino acids. J lost 4 bases, V lost 1 base, and 6 bases had no gene match. The CDR3 reads CATSDFRQGRYNEQFF. The CDR3, as DNA: TGTGCCACCAGTGATTTCCGACAGGGTCGATACAATGAGCAGTTCTTC.

This chain uses TRBV15 with TRBJ2-7; D is ambiguous. V lost 0 bases to trimming and J lost 0 bases, with 9 bases between them. This CDR3 region has 15 residues. The germline V gene encodes CDR1 LNHNV and CDR2 YYDKDF (reference sequence). The CDR3 region is CATSRDRFNSYEQYF. CDR3 bases: TGTGCCACCAGCAGAGATCGCTTCAACTCCTACGAGCAGTACTTC.